Listed here are 2 T cell receptor beta chains from one sample, sequenced in a study of blood T cell repertoires in COVID-19. The assay was immunoSEQ multiplex PCR, and TCRdb's table has in-frame clones only and misses some. The table has about 240,000 clones, 87% seen once; the top ten hold approximately 7.6%. The sample consisted of peripheral blood. The receptors come from a man in his 60s who had recovered from COVID-19.

The DNA of the CDR3 is TGTGCCACCACATCATCCCGGACAGGGGCTTCCTACGAGCAGTACTTC. Protein product: CATTSSRTGASYEQYF. The chain combines TRBV6-6 with TRBJ2-7; 9 bases map to TRBD1. Germline V CDR1 and CDR2: MNHNY, SVGAGI (reference sequence). The trim removed 10 bases at V and 1 base at J, leaving 14 bases unmatched. The CDR3 runs 16 residues.

The rearrangement links TRBV21-1 to TRBJ2-7; TRBD1, the table's D call, lacks a check against the DNA. TRBV21-1 represents a pseudogene. This CDR3 spans 14 amino acids. CDR3 residues: CASSFPGQPYEQYV. In DNA form, the CDR3 reads TGTGCCAGCAGCTTTCCGGGACAGCCCTACGAGCAGTACGTC.